This paragraph covers one T cell receptor (beta chain) sequence. This clonotype was observed at least ten times. No antigen is known for it. No much larger clone is present one base from it, and per-base qualities are unavailable. Every donor in the study was a healthy Caucasian. The sample is drawn from a study of identical twins (TCRdb year 2016). Concerning the study at large: To test whether fetal clonotypes persist, this study deep-sequenced TCR alpha and beta repertoires from monozygotic twins, from unrelated adults of various ages, and from cord blood. To rule out contamination, the twin experiments were replicated at different times with different library preparation protocols.

Library preparation was by 5' RACE. The data were produced on an Illumina HiSeq 2000. A universal primer binding site was introduced by template switching, and a unique molecular identifier was present in the final cDNA, enabling accurate counting of TCR cDNA molecules. Specific primers in the conserved constant-segment region were used to synthesize first-strand cDNA for the TCR alpha and beta chains. Each cDNA library was double barcoded, with a SMART-Mk sample barcode plus Illumina barcodes, to control for contamination. Two successive PCR steps introduced TruSeq adapter sequences along with Illumina sample barcodes. TCR alpha and beta cDNA libraries were sequenced on the Illumina HiSeq platform with custom primers. The authors' analysis ran thus. Unique molecular identifiers were extracted from raw reads with MiGEC, and CDR3 positions were determined with MiXCR. For each individual, recombination models were inferred using an EM algorithm with the repgenHMM and IGoR tools. Shared clonotypes were analyzed with the tcR package in R, and sharing was normalized by the product of cloneset sizes. To study raw recombination free of thymic and clonal selection effects, out-of-frame nonproductive sequences were analyzed. TCRdb handled the public reads itself, with Q25 trimming in fastp and clone calling in MiXCR, and kept productive beta chains. All rows with the same CDR3 protein become a single entry with the most common DNA and genes. These V and J calls are TCRdb output, not the study's own analysis. In all, the sample holds about 1.7 million distinct CDR3 sequences, and about 32% of those were seen once. Over 0.25% of the sample belongs to the ten largest clones.

The paper as a whole reports these results and caveats: Fewer insertions were carried by abundant cord blood beta clonotypes, a similar but weaker trend appeared in young adult naive repertoires, and no such trend appeared in memory repertoires. Out-of-frame TCR alpha sharing in monozygotic twins was systematically underestimated by recombination models, whereas sharing between unrelated individuals was in agreement with the recombination models. Excess twin sharing in beta out-of-frame sequences was weaker because fewer shared sequences lowered the signal-to-noise ratio. Compared with coincidental sharing between unrelated individuals, out-of-frame TCR alpha sequences shared between twins had an excess of sequences with low generation probability. Because the same donors could not be followed over many years, the conclusions depended on cross-sectional statistical analysis. Zero-insertion analyses could be partly confounded by invariant T cells such as MAIT and iNKT, although diverse VJ usage argued against such confounding for most clonotypes.

Sequencing input: cord blood. This clonotype originated in a newborn girl in good health.

The CDR3 region has the sequence CASSLTLIDTQYF. The sequence in DNA is TGTGCCAGCAGTTTAACGTTGATCGATACGCAGTATTTT. Recombination linked TRBV27 to TRBJ2-3; the D gene cannot be named for sure. CDR1 and CDR2, looked up from the germline V gene (reference sequence), are MNHEY and SMNVEV. The CDR3 numbers 13 residues from cysteine through phenylalanine. The sequence is cut down to CDR3 DNA, 39 bases in frame from base 1. V and J are truncated by 2 bases and 6 bases respectively, leaving an intervening sequence of 9 bases.